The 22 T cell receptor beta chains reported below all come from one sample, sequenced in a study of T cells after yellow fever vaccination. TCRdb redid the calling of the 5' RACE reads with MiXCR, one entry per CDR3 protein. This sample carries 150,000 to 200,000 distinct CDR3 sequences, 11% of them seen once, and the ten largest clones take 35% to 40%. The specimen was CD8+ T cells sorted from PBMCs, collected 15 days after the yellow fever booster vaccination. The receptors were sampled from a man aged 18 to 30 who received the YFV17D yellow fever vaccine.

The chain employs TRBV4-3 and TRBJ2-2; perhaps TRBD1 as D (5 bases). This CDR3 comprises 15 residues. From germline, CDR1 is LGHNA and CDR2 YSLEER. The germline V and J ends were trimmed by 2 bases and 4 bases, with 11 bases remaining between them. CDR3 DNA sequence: TGCGCCAGCAGCCAAAGATGGGGCGGCACCGGGGAGCTGTTTTTT. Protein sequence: CASSQRWGGTGELFF.

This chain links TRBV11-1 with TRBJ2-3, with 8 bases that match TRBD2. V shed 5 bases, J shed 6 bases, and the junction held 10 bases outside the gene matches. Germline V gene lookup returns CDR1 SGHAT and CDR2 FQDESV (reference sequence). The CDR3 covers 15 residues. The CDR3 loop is CASSAIGGAGDTQYF. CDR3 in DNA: TGTGCCAGCAGCGCCATCGGGGGGGCCGGGGATACGCAGTATTTT.

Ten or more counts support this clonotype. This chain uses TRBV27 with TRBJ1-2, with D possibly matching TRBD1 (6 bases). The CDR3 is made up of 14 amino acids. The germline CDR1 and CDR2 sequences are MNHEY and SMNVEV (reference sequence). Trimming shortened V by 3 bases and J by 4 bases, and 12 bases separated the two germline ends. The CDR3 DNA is TGTGCCAGCAGTTTGATCGGGACAACCTATGGCTACACCTTC. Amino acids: CASSLIGTTYGYTF.

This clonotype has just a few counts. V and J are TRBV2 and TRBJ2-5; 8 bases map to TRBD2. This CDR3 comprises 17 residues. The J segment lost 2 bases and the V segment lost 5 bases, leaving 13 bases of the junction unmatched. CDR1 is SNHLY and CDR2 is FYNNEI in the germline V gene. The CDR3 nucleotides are TGTGCCAGCAGTACCCCGGGACTAGTGACCAGACAAGAGACCCAGTACTTC. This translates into CASSTPGLVTRQETQYF.

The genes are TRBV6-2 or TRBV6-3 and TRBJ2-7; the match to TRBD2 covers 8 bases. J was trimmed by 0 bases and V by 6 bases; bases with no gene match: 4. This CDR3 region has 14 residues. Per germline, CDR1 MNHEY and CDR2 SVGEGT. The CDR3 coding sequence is TGTGCCAGCAGAAAGCGGGGGACCTCCTACGAGCAGTACTTC. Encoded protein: CASRKRGTSYEQYF.

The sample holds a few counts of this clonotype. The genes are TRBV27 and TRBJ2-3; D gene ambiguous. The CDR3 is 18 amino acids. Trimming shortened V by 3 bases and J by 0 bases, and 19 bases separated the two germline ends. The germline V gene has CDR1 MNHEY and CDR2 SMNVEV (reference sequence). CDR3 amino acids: CASSLQPLSTGSTDTQYF. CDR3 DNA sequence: TGTGCCAGCAGTTTGCAACCACTCTCTACCGGTAGCACAGATACGCAGTATTTT.

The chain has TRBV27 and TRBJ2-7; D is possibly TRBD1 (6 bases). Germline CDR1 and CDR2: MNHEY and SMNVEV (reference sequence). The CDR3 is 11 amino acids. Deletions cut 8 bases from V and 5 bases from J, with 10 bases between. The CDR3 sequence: CASRSGDEQYV. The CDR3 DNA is TGTGCCAGCCGTTCAGGGGACGAGCAGTACGTC.

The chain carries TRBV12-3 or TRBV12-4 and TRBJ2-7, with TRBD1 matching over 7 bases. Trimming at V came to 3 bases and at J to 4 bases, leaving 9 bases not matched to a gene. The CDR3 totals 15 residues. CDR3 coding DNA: TGTGCCAGCAGTTTGGTTAACCAGGGGGTGTACGAGCAGTACTTC. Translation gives CASSLVNQGVYEQYF.

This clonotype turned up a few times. The CDR3 protein is CASSYTSGGEGVTQYF. DNA of the CDR3: TGTGCCAGCAGTTATACTAGCGGGGGGGAAGGAGTTACGCAGTATTTT. The chain joins TRBV6-5 to TRBJ2-3; 13 bases are shared with TRBD2. Per germline, CDR1 MNHEY and CDR2 SVGAGI. The CDR3 has 16 amino acids. The trim removed 3 bases at V and 8 bases at J, leaving 8 bases unmatched.

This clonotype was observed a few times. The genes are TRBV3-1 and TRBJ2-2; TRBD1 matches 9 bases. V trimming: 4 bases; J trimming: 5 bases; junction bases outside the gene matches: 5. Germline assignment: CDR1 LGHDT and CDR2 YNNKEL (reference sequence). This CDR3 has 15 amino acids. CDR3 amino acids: CASSLYRGRTGELFF. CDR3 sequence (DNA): TGTGCCAGCAGCCTGTACAGGGGGCGAACCGGGGAGCTGTTTTTT.

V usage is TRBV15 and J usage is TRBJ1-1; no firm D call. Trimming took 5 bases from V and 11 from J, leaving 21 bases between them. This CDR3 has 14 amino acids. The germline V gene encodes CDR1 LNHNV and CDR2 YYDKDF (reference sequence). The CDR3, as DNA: TGTGCCACCAGCGGAATCGAAGGGCCGCCGGAGGCTTTCTTT. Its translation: CATSGIEGPPEAFF.

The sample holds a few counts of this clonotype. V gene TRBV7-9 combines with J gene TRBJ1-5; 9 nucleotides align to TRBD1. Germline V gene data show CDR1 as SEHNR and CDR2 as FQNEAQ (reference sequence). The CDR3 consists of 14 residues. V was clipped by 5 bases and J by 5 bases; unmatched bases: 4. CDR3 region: CASSPGTGYQPQHF. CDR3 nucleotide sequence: TGTGCCAGCAGCCCCGGGACAGGGTATCAGCCCCAGCATTTT.

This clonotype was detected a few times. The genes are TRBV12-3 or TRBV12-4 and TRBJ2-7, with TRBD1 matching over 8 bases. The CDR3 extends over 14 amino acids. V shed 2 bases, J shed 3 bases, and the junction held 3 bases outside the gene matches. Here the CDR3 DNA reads TGTGCCAGCAGTTTACAGGGGGCCTTCTACGAGCAGTACTTC. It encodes CASSLQGAFYEQYF.

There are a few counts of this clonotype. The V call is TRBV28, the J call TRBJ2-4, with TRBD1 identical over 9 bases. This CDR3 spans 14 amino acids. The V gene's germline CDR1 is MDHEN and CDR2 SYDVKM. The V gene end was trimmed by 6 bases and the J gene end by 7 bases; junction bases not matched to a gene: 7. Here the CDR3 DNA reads TGTGCCAGCAGCCCCGGGACAGGGCGTAACATTCAGTACTTC. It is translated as CASSPGTGRNIQYF.

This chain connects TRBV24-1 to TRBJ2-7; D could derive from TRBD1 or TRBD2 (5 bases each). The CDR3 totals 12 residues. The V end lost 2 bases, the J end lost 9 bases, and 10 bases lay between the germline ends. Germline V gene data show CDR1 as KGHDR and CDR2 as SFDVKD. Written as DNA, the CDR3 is TGTGCCACCAGTGATTGGGACGGATCGCAGTACTTC. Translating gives CATSDWDGSQYF.

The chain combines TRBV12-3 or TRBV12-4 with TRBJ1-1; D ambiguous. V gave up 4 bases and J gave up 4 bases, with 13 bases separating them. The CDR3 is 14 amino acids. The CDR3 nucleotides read TGTGCCAGCAGTTGGCAGGTCCGGGGCACTGAAGCTTTCTTT. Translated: CASSWQVRGTEAFF.

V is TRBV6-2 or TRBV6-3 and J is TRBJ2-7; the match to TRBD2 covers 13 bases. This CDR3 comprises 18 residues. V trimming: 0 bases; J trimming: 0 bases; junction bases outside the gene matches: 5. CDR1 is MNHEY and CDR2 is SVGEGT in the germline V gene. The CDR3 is CASSYSGLAGISSYEQYV. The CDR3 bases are TGTGCCAGCAGTTACTCGGGACTAGCGGGGATTAGCTCCTACGAGCAGTACGTC.

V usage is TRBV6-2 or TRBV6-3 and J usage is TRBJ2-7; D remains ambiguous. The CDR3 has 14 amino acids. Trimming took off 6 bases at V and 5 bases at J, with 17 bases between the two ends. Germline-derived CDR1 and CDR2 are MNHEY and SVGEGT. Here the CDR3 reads CASRTWVGKDEQYV. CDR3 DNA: TGTGCCAGCAGGACGTGGGTAGGGAAGGACGAGCAGTACGTC.

The CDR3 nucleotides are TGTGCCAGCAGTGAAGCGAGGATGAGACTCGTGAGCAATCAGCCCCAGCATTTT. As protein: CASSEARMRLVSNQPQHF. The rearrangement uses TRBV6-1 and TRBJ1-5; D is undetermined. CDR1 and CDR2 (germline): MNHNS, SASEGT. This CDR3 spans 18 amino acids. V lost 0 bases and J 1 base, leaving 16 bases between the germline ends.

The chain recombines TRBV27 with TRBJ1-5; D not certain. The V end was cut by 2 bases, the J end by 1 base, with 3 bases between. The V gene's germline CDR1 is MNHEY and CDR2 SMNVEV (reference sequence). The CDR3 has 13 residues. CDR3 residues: CASSLQSNQPQHF. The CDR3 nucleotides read TGTGCCAGCAGTTTACAGAGCAATCAGCCCCAGCATTTT.

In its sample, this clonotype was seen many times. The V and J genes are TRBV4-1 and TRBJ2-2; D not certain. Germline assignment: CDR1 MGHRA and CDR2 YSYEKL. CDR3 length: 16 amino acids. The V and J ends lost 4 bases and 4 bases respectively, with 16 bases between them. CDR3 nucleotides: TGCGCCAGCAGCCCCTCGGATGGCCGAGGCACCGGGGAGCTGTTTTTT. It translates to CASSPSDGRGTGELFF.

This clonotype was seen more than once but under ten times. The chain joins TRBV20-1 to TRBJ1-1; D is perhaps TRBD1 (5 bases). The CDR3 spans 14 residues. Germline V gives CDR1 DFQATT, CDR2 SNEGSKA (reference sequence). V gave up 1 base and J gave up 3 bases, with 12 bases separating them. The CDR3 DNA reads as TGCAGTGCTAGAGTATCAGGGTGGGACACTGAAGCTTTCTTT. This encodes CSARVSGWDTEAFF.